This T cell receptor beta chain appears in the sequencing data of a study of blood T cell repertoires in COVID-19. Study at large: Whether acute or convalescent, the COVID-19 samples came from the United States, Italy and Spain. Sources were T cells, B-cell-depleted T cells, or PBMCs; the material itself was cDNA or gDNA.

Original handling: Amplification of reference gene primers was used by the study to estimate nucleated cell counts. Profiled with immunoSEQ multiplex PCR; TCRdb holds only in-frame clones, not every one. V, J and clone size are taken as reported in that table, and D and trimming were inferred from the DNA itself. The sample lists some 97,000 clones, around 90% occurring once. The CDR3 length is 13 residues. The ends lost 6 bases at V and 4 bases at J; junction bases unmatched: 0. The germline V gene encodes CDR1 SGHAT and CDR2 FQNNGV. Material: peripheral blood. The clonotype was recovered from a man aged 65 to 85 with acute or convalescent COVID-19. V is TRBV11-2 and J is TRBJ2-1, with 10 bases matching TRBD2. CDR3 sequence: CASRLAGYNEQFF. The CDR3 DNA is TGTGCCAGCAGACTAGCGGGATACAATGAGCAGTTCTTC.